The source of this TCR beta chain is a study of T-cell reconstitution after alpha-beta-depleted transplantation in children. Details on this clonotype: The antigen remains undetermined.

Deletions cut 2 bases from V and 7 bases from J, with 11 bases between. Germline loops: CDR1 MDHEN, CDR2 SYDVKM. The CDR3 contains 14 residues. Findings and limits, study-wide: Some patients' high day-60 TCRbeta diversity was traced to surviving recipient T cells and thymic progenitors. Several hundred expanded graft clones reportedly were the source of alpha-beta T cells about two months after transplant. T cells produced anew were the main source of T-cell counts and diversity one year after transplant.

The library targeted TCRbeta and was prepared with unique molecular identifiers. Each CDR3 protein gets one entry after TCRdb re-called the PCR reads with MiXCR. There are roughly 350,000 distinct CDR3 sequences in the sample; about 17% occur only once, and roughly 40% lies in the top ten. The sample consisted of PBMCs, mostly from graft donor cells, taken 360 days after TCRalphabeta/CD19-depleted stem cell transplant. This receptor was taken from a male patient aged 2-15 years who had a stem cell transplant for acute lymphoblastic leukemia, so the T cells may come from the graft donor. The chain employs TRBV28 and TRBJ2-2, with D possibly matching TRBD2 (6 bases). CDR3: CASSLITSIGELFF. In nucleotides, the CDR3 is TGTGCCAGCAGTTTAATCACTAGCATCGGGGAGCTGTTTTTT.